This T cell receptor (beta chain) was sequenced in a study of blood T cell repertoires in COVID-19 (dated by TCRdb to between 2020 and 2021). The study in broad terms: Samples from collaborators originated in the United States, Italy and Spain and spanned both the acute and convalescent phases of COVID-19. A de-identified subject ID, COVID-19 status, age in years and sex were almost always included in the sample metadata. The repertoires were released in a freely available public database meant as a resource for research on the immune response to SARS-CoV-2. Deeply sampled blood TCRbeta repertoires from subjects exposed to, actively infected with, or recovered from COVID-19 were included in the dataset. The samples were drawn from the first 160 participants of the ongoing ImmuneRACE study and from some 1,300 subjects provided by 6 global collaborators. The material from the prospective study consisted of cDNA or gDNA derived from T cells, B-cell-depleted T cells, or PBMCs. Where available, HLA class I and class II types were taken from metadata supplied by the sample provider and were not determined by assay-based typing. Results the study describes overall, beyond this receptor: The amount of clinical and demographic metadata varied by source and participant and was provided uncurated.

One collaborating source in Seattle enrolled patients while the patients were actively infected and followed the patients over time throughout the course of disease. The collaborating institutions used their own protocols to collect whole blood in K2EDTA tubes. For TCRbeta analysis, collaborator samples were shipped as frozen whole blood, as isolated PBMCs, or as DNA extracted from either sample type. Measured from the cysteine to the phenylalanine, the CDR3 is 13 residues long. Just CDR3 DNA is preserved here, 39 bases in frame from base 1. Trimming takes 2 bases from V and 4 bases from J, and the germline ends sit 8 bases apart. From the germline V gene, CDR1 is SGHDN and CDR2 is FVKESK. TCRbeta CDR3 regions were amplified from genomic DNA by means of the immunoSEQ Assay, a bias-controlled multiplex PCR. Per the original workflow: The number of nucleated cells in each sample was estimated from the amplification of reference gene primers within the assay. To quantify the absolute abundance of each unique TCRbeta CDR3 rearrangement, sequence reads were collapsed and filtered. For each sample, productive Simpson clonality was calculated by taking the square root of Simpson's diversity index across productive rearrangements. TCRdb stores this immuneACCESS table with in-frame sequences only. Part of the clones is absent; in the studies checked, under half of the shortfall reflects unresolved V genes, and no reason is known for the rest. V, J and clone size were drawn from that table, and D and trimming were deduced from the DNA. The sample table lists about 200,000 clones, roughly 82% of them with a count of one. Together, the top ten hold approximately 8% of the sample.

With respect to this clone: No antigen is known for it. Base qualities are not provided; no much larger clone lies one nucleotide away.

The rearrangement joined TRBV14 to TRBJ2-5, with a tentative D gene TRBD2 over 5 matching bases. This TCR was sampled from a woman aged 55-70 years with COVID-19, enrolled during active disease. Sequencing was done on a sample of peripheral blood. The nucleotide sequence is given as TGTGCCAGCAGCCAACGGGGTACAGAGACCCAGTACTTC. It translates to CASSQRGTETQYF.